This entry describes one TCR beta chain. The entry originates in a study of shared T cell receptors in the human thymus. Data came from immunoSEQ multiplex PCR; TCRdb stores just in-frame clones and leaves some out. There are some 660,000 clones in the sample; roughly 86% occur only once, and more than 0.009% lies in the top ten. CDR3 length: 16 residues. The V gene end was trimmed by 2 bases and the J gene end by 1 base; junction bases not matched to a gene: 5. Per germline, CDR1 MNHNY and CDR2 SVGAGI (reference sequence). This sample also belongs to another study, concerning human thymus T cells. That publication notes: Donors were healthy Finnish infants having corrective surgery for congenital heart defects. Thymus was obtained from resections taken during corrective heart surgery. Unrelated individuals were reported by related research to share highly overlapping thymic repertoires.

The receptor comes from a boy under two years old with a congenital heart defect. The chain combines TRBV6-6 with TRBJ1-5, with 7 bases lining up with TRBD1. Sequencing was performed on thymocytes. CDR3 sequence reads: CASSYQGGSSNQPQHF. DNA of the CDR3: TGTGCCAGCAGTTACCAAGGGGGCTCAAGCAATCAGCCCCAGCATTTT.